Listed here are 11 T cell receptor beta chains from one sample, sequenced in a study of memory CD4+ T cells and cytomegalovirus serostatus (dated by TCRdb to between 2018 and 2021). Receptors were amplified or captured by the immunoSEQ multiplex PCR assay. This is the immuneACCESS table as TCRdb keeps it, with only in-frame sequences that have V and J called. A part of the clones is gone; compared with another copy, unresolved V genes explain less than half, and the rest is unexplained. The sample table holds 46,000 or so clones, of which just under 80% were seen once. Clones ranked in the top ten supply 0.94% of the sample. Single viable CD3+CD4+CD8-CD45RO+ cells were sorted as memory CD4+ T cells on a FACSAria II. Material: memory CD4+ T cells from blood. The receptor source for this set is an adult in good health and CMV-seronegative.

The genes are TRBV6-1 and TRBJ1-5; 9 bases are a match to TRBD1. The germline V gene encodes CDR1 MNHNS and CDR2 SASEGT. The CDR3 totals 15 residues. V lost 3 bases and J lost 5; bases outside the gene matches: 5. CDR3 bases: TGTGCCAGCAGTGAGGCCGGGACAGGGTATCAGCCCCAGCATTTT. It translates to CASSEAGTGYQPQHF.

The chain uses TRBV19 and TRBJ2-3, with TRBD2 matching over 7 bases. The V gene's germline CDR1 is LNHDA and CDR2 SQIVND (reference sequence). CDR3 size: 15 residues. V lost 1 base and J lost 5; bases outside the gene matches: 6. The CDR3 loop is CASSIVAGEGDTQYF. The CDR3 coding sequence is TGTGCCAGTAGTATAGTTGCGGGGGAAGGAGATACGCAGTATTTT.

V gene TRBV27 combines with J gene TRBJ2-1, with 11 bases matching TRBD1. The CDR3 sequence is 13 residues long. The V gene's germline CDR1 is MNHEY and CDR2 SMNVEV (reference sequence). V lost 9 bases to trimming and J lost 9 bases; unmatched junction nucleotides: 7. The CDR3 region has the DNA TGTGCCAGTCGGGACAGGGGGTCCAGTGAGCAGTTCTTC. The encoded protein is CASRDRGSSEQFF.

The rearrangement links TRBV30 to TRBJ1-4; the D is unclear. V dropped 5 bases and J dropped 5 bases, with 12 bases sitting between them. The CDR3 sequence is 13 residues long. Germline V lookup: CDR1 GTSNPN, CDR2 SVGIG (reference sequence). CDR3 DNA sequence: TGTGCCTGGGCGGGCCCGGGGAATGAAAAACTGTTTTTT. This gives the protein CAWAGPGNEKLFF.

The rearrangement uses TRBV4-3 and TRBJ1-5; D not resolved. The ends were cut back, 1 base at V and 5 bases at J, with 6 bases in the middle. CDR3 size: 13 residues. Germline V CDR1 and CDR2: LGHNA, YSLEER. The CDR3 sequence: CASSQALDQPQHF. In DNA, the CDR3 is TGCGCCAGCAGCCAAGCCCTTGATCAGCCCCAGCATTTT.

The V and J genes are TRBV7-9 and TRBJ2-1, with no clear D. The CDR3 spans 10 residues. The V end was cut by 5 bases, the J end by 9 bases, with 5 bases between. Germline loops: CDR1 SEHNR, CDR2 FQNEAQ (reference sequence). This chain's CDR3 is CASSTSEQFF. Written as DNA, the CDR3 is TGTGCCAGCAGCACCAGTGAGCAGTTCTTC.

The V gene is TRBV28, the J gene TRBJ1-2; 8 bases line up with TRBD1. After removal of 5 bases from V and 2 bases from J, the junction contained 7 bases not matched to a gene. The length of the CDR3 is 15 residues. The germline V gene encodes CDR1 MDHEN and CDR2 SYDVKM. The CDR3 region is CASSLRTGTNYGYTF. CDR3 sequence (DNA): TGTGCCAGCAGTCTCCGGACAGGGACCAACTATGGCTACACCTTC.

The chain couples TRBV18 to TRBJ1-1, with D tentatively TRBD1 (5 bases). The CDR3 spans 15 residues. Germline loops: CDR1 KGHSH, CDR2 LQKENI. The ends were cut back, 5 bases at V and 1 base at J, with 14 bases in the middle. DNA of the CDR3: TGTGCCAGCTCATCGGACAACGGTGGGAACACTGAAGCTTTCTTT. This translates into CASSSDNGGNTEAFF.

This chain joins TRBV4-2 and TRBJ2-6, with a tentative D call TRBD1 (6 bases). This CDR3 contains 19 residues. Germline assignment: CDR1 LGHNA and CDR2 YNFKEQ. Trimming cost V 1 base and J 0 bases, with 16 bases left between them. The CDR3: CASSQVTAGAHSGANVLTF. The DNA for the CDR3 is TGTGCCAGCAGCCAAGTAACGGCAGGGGCTCACTCTGGGGCCAACGTCCTGACTTTC.

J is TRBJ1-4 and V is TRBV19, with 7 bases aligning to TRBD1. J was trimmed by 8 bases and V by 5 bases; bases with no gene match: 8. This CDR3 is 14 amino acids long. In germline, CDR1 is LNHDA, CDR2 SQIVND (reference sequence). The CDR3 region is CASSGQVFLEKLFF. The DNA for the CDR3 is TGTGCCAGTAGTGGACAGGTCTTCTTGGAAAAACTGTTTTTT.

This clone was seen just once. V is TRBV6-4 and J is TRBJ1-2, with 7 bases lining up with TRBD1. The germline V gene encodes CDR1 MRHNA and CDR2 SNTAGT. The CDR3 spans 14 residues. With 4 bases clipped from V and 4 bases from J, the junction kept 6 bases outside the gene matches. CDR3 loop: CASSATGTTYGYTF. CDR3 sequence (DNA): TGTGCCAGCAGTGCGACAGGGACCACCTATGGCTACACCTTC.